This T cell receptor (beta chain) was observed in a study of blood T cell repertoires in COVID-19. Turning to the study itself: Whether acute or convalescent, the COVID-19 samples came from the United States, Italy and Spain. T cells, B-cell-depleted T cells, or PBMCs supplied cDNA or gDNA.

Germline CDR1 reads GTSNPN; CDR2 reads SVGIG (reference sequence). The CDR3 has 12 residues. Trimming pared 4 bases from V and 6 bases from J, leaving 13 bases between. Original processing methods: Estimation of nucleated cell counts was performed using reference gene primer amplification. The protocol was immunoSEQ multiplex PCR, while the TCRdb copy is restricted to in-frame clones and leaves out a portion. V and J calls and clone size are as listed in that table; D and trimming were resolved from the DNA. Of a few hundred thousand clones listed, 80% to 90% were seen once; the top ten hold 5.5% to 8%. In this sample, this clone turned up a few times. Seattle cases were enrolled at active infection and followed longitudinally.

The clonotype was recovered from a woman aged 50 to 60 with COVID-19, enrolled during active disease. Sequencing was done on a sample of peripheral blood. The V call is TRBV30, the J call TRBJ2-7; D may be TRBD1 (7 bases). CDR3 DNA sequence: TGTGCCTGGACCCAGGGGGGCAGCGAGCAGTACTTC. This gives the protein CAWTQGGSEQYF.